These 22 T cell receptor beta chains were sequenced from one sample in a study of identical twins. TCRdb recomputed calls from the 5' RACE reads with MiXCR, one row per CDR3 protein. The sample has about 530,000 distinct CDR3 sequences; around 20% are singletons. Separately, the same data were catalogued under a study of yellow fever vaccine responses in identical twins.

The specimen was CD4+ T cells sorted from blood. The receptors were sampled from a woman under 30 in good health.

This clonotype was found many times. The V and J genes are TRBV20-1 and TRBJ2-3, with 11 bases aligning to TRBD2. Germline values: CDR1 DFQATT, CDR2 SNEGSKA (reference sequence). With V trimmed by 6 bases and J by 4 bases, 3 bases remained unmatched. The CDR3 covers 13 residues. CDR3 sequence: CSAPGLAADTQYF. For the CDR3, the DNA is TGCAGTGCACCGGGACTAGCGGCAGATACGCAGTATTTT.

The chain couples TRBV12-3 or TRBV12-4 to TRBJ2-6; a possible D gene is TRBD2 (6 bases). V was pared by 8 bases and J by 4 bases, with 12 bases between. The CDR3 covers 14 residues. This CDR3 is CASRTGVGANVLTF. CDR3 DNA sequence: TGTGCCAGCCGTACGGGGGTCGGGGCCAACGTCCTGACTTTC.

This chain links TRBV24-1 with TRBJ2-1; a possible D gene is TRBD2 (6 bases). Trimming took 0 bases from V and 2 from J, leaving 13 bases between them. This CDR3 spans 17 amino acids. Germline V gene data show CDR1 as KGHDR and CDR2 as SFDVKD. CDR3 region: CATSDLKDYGPYNEQFF. The CDR3, as DNA: TGTGCCACCAGTGATTTGAAGGACTATGGCCCCTACAATGAGCAGTTCTTC.

This CDR3 reads CASRSGIGEKLFF. CDR3 DNA sequence: TGTGCCAGCAGGTCGGGGATCGGAGAAAAACTGTTTTTT. V is TRBV3-1 and J is TRBJ1-4, with unresolved D. Trimming cost V 6 bases and J 8 bases, with 13 bases left between them. In germline, CDR1 is LGHDT, CDR2 YNNKEL (reference sequence). This CDR3 region has 13 residues.

This chain joins TRBV2 and TRBJ2-1, with 8 bases aligning to TRBD2. V shed 6 bases, J shed 8 bases, and the junction held 9 bases outside the gene matches. This CDR3 is built from 14 residues. Germline V gives CDR1 SNHLY, CDR2 FYNNEI. The CDR3 region is CASRAGVPSDEQFF. For the CDR3, the DNA is TGTGCCAGCAGAGCGGGGGTCCCGTCGGATGAGCAGTTCTTC.

In regard to this clonotype: An end of the junction does not agree with germline; a read error may underlie this. CDR3: CASSLTGISNEQYF. The CDR3 nucleotides are TGTGCCAGCAGTTTGACAGGGATCTCCAACGAGCAGTACTTC. The rearrangement uses TRBV12-3 or TRBV12-4 and TRBJ2-7; 7 nucleotides agree with TRBD1. The CDR3 spans 14 residues.

The chain links TRBV29-1 to TRBJ2-7; D perhaps matches TRBD2 (5 bases). V was cut by 6 bases and J by 5 bases, with 23 bases left in between. CDR3 size: 15 residues. Germline V gives CDR1 SQVTM, CDR2 ANQGSEA. CDR3 residues: CSVRGSGRPWNEQYF. CDR3 in DNA: TGCAGCGTCCGGGGTTCGGGCCGTCCCTGGAACGAGCAGTACTTC.

This clonotype was seen more than once but under ten times. This chain joins TRBV3-1 and TRBJ2-1; 8 nucleotides agree with TRBD2. The CDR3 is 14 residues long. The trim removed 1 base at V and 9 bases at J, leaving 5 bases unmatched. Per the germline V gene, CDR1 is LGHDT and CDR2 is YNNKEL (reference sequence). CDR3 in DNA: TGTGCCAGCAGCCAAGGAGCGGGAGAAGGTGAGCAGTTCTTC. This codes for CASSQGAGEGEQFF.

The V and J genes are TRBV20-1 and TRBJ2-7; TRBD2 agrees at 9 bases. The V gene's germline CDR1 is DFQATT and CDR2 SNEGSKA (reference sequence). Losses at the gene ends were 2 bases for V and 6 bases for J; bases not matched to a gene: 11. This CDR3 has 15 amino acids. The CDR3 bases are TGCAGTGCTAGAAGGCTGGGGCTAGCGGGATCCGAGCAGTACTTC. Protein: CSARRLGLAGSEQYF.

V gene TRBV6-1 combines with J gene TRBJ2-2; 11 bases line up with TRBD2. The length of the CDR3 is 17 residues. The trim removed 5 bases at V and 3 bases at J, leaving 8 bases unmatched. Germline CDR1 reads MNHNS; CDR2 reads SASEGT. This CDR3 reads CASSNPGLAGYTGELFF. CDR3 bases: TGTGCCAGCAGTAATCCTGGACTAGCGGGTTACACCGGGGAGCTGTTTTTT.

This clonotype showed up just a few times. J is TRBJ2-1 and V is TRBV28; TRBD2 aligns across 9 bases. The CDR3 sequence is 18 residues long. Germline CDR1 and CDR2: MDHEN and SYDVKM. V lost 6 bases and J lost 0; bases outside the gene matches: 12. CDR3 DNA: TGTGCCAGCAGCTTAGCGGGAGTCGGGTCTAGCTCCTACAATGAGCAGTTCTTC. Protein product: CASSLAGVGSSSYNEQFF.

The chain employs TRBV12-3 or TRBV12-4 and TRBJ2-1, with TRBD1 matching 10 bases. The CDR3 is 14 amino acids. Trimming at V came to 3 bases and at J to 8 bases, leaving 4 bases not matched to a gene. The CDR3 sequence: CASSFRDRGDEQFF. DNA of the CDR3: TGTGCCAGCAGTTTCCGGGACAGGGGTGATGAGCAGTTCTTC.

V is TRBV24-1 and J is TRBJ2-1; 7 positions match TRBD2. CDR3 length equals 17 residues. With 4 bases clipped from V and 4 bases from J, the junction kept 12 bases outside the gene matches. Germline assignment: CDR1 KGHDR and CDR2 SFDVKD. The CDR3 bases are TGTGCCACCAGTGACCCGGGACGGGGCGGGAGTTACAATGAGCAGTTCTTC. It is translated as CATSDPGRGGSYNEQFF.

The chain is built from TRBV28 and TRBJ1-1; 8 bases map to TRBD1. CDR3 length equals 15 residues. Unmatched junction bases numbered 5, after V lost 4 bases and J lost 1 base. CDR1 MDHEN and CDR2 SYDVKM come from the germline V gene. The CDR3 reads CASSSSDRENTEAFF. In DNA form, the CDR3 reads TGTGCCAGCAGTTCATCGGACAGGGAGAACACTGAAGCTTTCTTT.

The DNA of the CDR3 is TGCAGCGCGACACAGGGGACACTAGCCAAAAACATTCAGTACTTC. Protein sequence: CSATQGTLAKNIQYF. The rearrangement uses TRBV29-1 and TRBJ2-4, with TRBD1 matching 7 bases. The CDR3 has 15 residues. J was trimmed by 0 bases and V by 7 bases; bases with no gene match: 9. Germline CDR1 is SQVTM and CDR2 is ANQGSEA.

This sequence joins TRBV5-1 and TRBJ2-2; TRBD1 aligns across 7 bases. V gave up 0 bases and J gave up 5 bases; unmatched junction bases: 13. The length of the CDR3 is 18 residues. CDR1 is SGHRS, CDR2 YFSETQ, per germline. DNA of the CDR3: TGCGCCAGCAGCTTGGCCCCGACAGGGCAAGTGTCAACCGGGGAGCTGTTTTTT. This codes for CASSLAPTGQVSTGELFF.

This clonotype has only a few counts. J is TRBJ2-3 and V is TRBV24-1; D is uncertain. Per germline, CDR1 KGHDR and CDR2 SFDVKD. This CDR3 is built from 12 residues. Trimming removed 2 bases at V and 6 bases at J, with 5 bases between. CDR3 nucleotide sequence: TGTGCCACCAGTGATTATAGTGATACGCAGTATTTT. Translating it yields CATSDYSDTQYF.

This clonotype appeared a few times. The chain joins TRBV12-3 or TRBV12-4 to TRBJ2-1, with TRBD1 matching over 8 bases. After removal of 5 bases from V and 4 bases from J, the junction contained 10 bases not matched to a gene. The CDR3 contains 16 residues. This CDR3 is CASSPSPTGAYNEQFF. The CDR3, as DNA: TGTGCCAGCAGTCCCTCCCCGACAGGGGCGTACAATGAGCAGTTCTTC.

CDR3 in amino acids: CASSPQGTAQETQYF. DNA for the CDR3: TGTGCCAGCAGCCCTCAGGGGACAGCCCAAGAGACCCAGTACTTC. The chain joins TRBV7-3 to TRBJ2-5; 7 positions agree with TRBD1. CDR3 length: 15 residues. J gave up 1 base and V 5 bases, and 7 bases lay outside the gene matches. Looked up from germline, CDR1 is SGHTA and CDR2 is FQGTGA.

Only a few counts were recorded for this clonotype. CDR3 protein: CASSLEGGPGEPLHF. In nucleotides, the CDR3 is TGTGCCAGCAGCTTGGAGGGGGGCCCCGGGGAACCCCTCCACTTT. The chain combines TRBV5-4 with TRBJ1-6, with a weak D call TRBD1 (6 bases). This CDR3 spans 15 amino acids. V was pared by 0 bases and J by 12 bases, with 16 bases between. CDR1 and CDR2 from the germline V gene are SGHNT and YYREEE (reference sequence).

The chain has TRBV9 and TRBJ2-2; maybe TRBD2 (6 bases). Germline CDR1 and CDR2: SGDLS and YYNGEE. V gave up 0 bases and J gave up 2 bases, with 14 bases separating them. This CDR3 has 17 amino acids. The CDR3 DNA sequence: TGTGCCAGCAGCGTAGCGGGAGAGCCAACAAACACCGGGGAGCTGTTTTTT. The encoded protein is CASSVAGEPTNTGELFF.

V gene TRBV12-3 or TRBV12-4 combines with J gene TRBJ2-3; TRBD1 is a possible D gene (5 bases). The CDR3 is made up of 16 amino acids. Trimming left V 5 bases short and J 2 bases short, with 17 bases between. The chain's CDR3 is CASSTGPTANTDTQYF. CDR3 DNA sequence: TGTGCCAGCAGTACAGGACCGACTGCGAACACAGATACGCAGTATTTT.